This entry lists 13 T cell receptor beta chains sequenced from one sample in a study of blood T cell repertoires in COVID-19. Method: immunoSEQ multiplex PCR; TCRdb's copy keeps in-frame clones and lacks some. The sample has tens of thousands of clones, over 75% seen once. Source material: peripheral blood. These receptors all stem from a man aged 80 or over in a cohort sampled during active COVID-19.

The J gene is TRBJ1-1, the V gene TRBV2; maybe TRBD1 (6 bases). Trimming removed 5 bases from V and 5 bases from J, with 12 bases in between. CDR3 length: 13 residues. In germline, CDR1 is SNHLY, CDR2 FYNNEI. CDR3 sequence: CASSIRGSTEAFF. CDR3 DNA sequence: TGTGCCAGCAGTATCAGGGGTTCAACTGAAGCTTTCTTT.

This chain joins TRBV11-2 and TRBJ1-6; D gene ambiguous. Trimming left V 1 base short and J 4 bases short, with 8 bases between. The CDR3 is made up of 15 amino acids. Germline CDR1 SGHAT, CDR2 FQNNGV. The DNA for the CDR3 is TGTGCCAGCAGCTTAGCCCCGGTTTATAATTCACCCCTCCACTTT. It codes for CASSLAPVYNSPLHF.

The chain combines TRBV11-2 with TRBJ2-5, with D maybe TRBD2 (6 bases). Germline V gives CDR1 SGHAT, CDR2 FQNNGV. Trimming shortened V by 3 bases and J by 5 bases, and 13 bases separated the two germline ends. There are 14 residues in the CDR3. The CDR3 protein is CASSFRRGGETQYF. Written as DNA, the CDR3 is TGTGCCAGCAGCTTTCGGCGGGGCGGGGAGACCCAGTACTTC.

The chain has TRBV18 and TRBJ1-5, with D unclear. The germline V and J ends were trimmed by 1 base and 2 bases, with 6 bases remaining between them. Germline CDR1 KGHSH, CDR2 LQKENI. CDR3 size: 14 residues. The CDR3 DNA reads as TGTGCCAGCTCACCACTAACAGGCAATCAGCCCCAGCATTTT. Protein: CASSPLTGNQPQHF.

The V call is TRBV3-1 (or the pseudogene TRBV3-2), the J call TRBJ2-1, with 13 positions matching TRBD2. CDR3 size: 16 residues. Germline V lookup: CDR1 LGHDT, CDR2 YNNKEL (reference sequence). V shed 1 base and J 3 bases; nucleotides not matched to a gene: 0. The CDR3 here is CASSQGTSGGYNEQFF. CDR3 sequence (DNA): TGTGCCAGCAGCCAAGGGACTAGCGGGGGCTACAATGAGCAGTTCTTC.

The J gene is TRBJ2-1, the V gene TRBV7-8; 11 nucleotides agree with TRBD2. CDR1 is SGHVS and CDR2 is FQNEAQ in the germline V gene. The CDR3 is made up of 16 amino acids. The junction had 8 bases not matched to a gene; V was cut back by 4 bases and J by 6 bases. The CDR3 is CASSSFSGRAINEQFF. Written as DNA, the CDR3 is TGTGCCAGCAGCTCCTTTAGCGGGAGGGCCATCAATGAGCAGTTCTTC.

The chain is built from TRBV3-1 (or the pseudogene TRBV3-2) and TRBJ2-4, with TRBD2 matching 7 bases. There are 13 residues in the CDR3. CDR1 is LGHDT and CDR2 is YNNKEL in the germline V gene (reference sequence). V dropped 2 bases and J dropped 9; count of bases not matched to a gene: 4. Here the CDR3 DNA reads TGTGCCAGCAGCCAAAGGTGGGAGGGCATTCAGTACTTC. It codes for CASSQRWEGIQYF.

The chain joins TRBV2 to TRBJ2-4; possibly TRBD2 for D (5 bases). V was pared by 6 bases and J by 11 bases, with 23 bases between. CDR1 and CDR2 (germline): SNHLY, FYNNEI. The CDR3 loop spans 15 amino acids. The CDR3 DNA follows: TGTGCCAGCAGGGGCCGGACTGAGCCTAAAACCGTTCAGTACTTC. Amino acid sequence: CASRGRTEPKTVQYF.

The rearrangement uses TRBV24-1 and TRBJ1-5, with D perhaps matching TRBD1 (5 bases). The germline V and J ends were trimmed by 5 bases and 3 bases, with 7 bases remaining between them. Germline CDR1 reads KGHDR; CDR2 reads SFDVKD. This CDR3 is 13 amino acids long. CDR3 sequence (DNA): TGTGCCACCAGTGGGGGCAACAATCAGCCCCAGCATTTT. It translates to CATSGGNNQPQHF.

This chain connects TRBV11-2 to TRBJ2-5; 12 nucleotides align to TRBD2. Germline V CDR1 and CDR2: SGHAT, FQNNGV. There are 15 residues in the CDR3. V lost 4 bases, J lost 5 bases, and 5 bases stayed unmatched. The CDR3 sequence is CASSSGLAGWETQYF. CDR3 DNA: TGTGCCAGCAGCTCCGGACTAGCGGGATGGGAGACCCAGTACTTC.

This clone was picked up a small number of times. This chain links TRBV25-1 with TRBJ2-4, with a weak D call TRBD2 (5 bases). Germline V gives CDR1 MGHDK, CDR2 SYGVNS. CDR3 length equals 13 residues. V was trimmed by 2 bases and J by 10 bases, leaving 12 bases between them. CDR3 DNA: TGTGCCAGCAGTGAAGGAGGCAGAGGGATTCAGTACTTC. Translation gives CASSEGGRGIQYF.

This rearrangement joins TRBV7-3 to TRBJ1-2, with D perhaps TRBD1 (5 bases). Germline values: CDR1 SGHTA, CDR2 FQGTGA. The CDR3 contains 14 residues. Between the trimmed V and J ends, which lost 6 bases and 6 bases, there was a span of 17 bases. The CDR3 DNA reads as TGTGCCAGCAGTTCCCAGGGCAAAACGGATGGCTACACCTTC. It codes for CASSSQGKTDGYTF.

The rearrangement uses TRBV5-1 and TRBJ2-3; a possible D gene is TRBD1 (5 bases). There are 14 residues in the CDR3. With 3 bases removed from V and 0 bases from J, the gap between germline ends came to 8 bases. Germline CDR1 and CDR2: SGHRS and YFSETQ. The CDR3 region has the DNA TGCGCCAGCAGCTCCAGACAGAGCACAGATACGCAGTATTTT. Translation: CASSSRQSTDTQYF.